This paragraph reports one T cell receptor beta chain. The length of the CDR3 is 16 residues. The germline gives CDR1 KGHDR, CDR2 SFDVKD. Trimming cost V 4 bases and J 3 bases; bases outside gene matches: 8. The sample comes from a study of T-cell memory formation after mild COVID-19. MiXCR was run by TCRdb on the 5' RACE reads, yielding one entry per CDR3 protein. This table has just over 400,000 distinct CDR3 sequences, more than 20% appearing once. This sequence originates from an adult woman who had mild COVID-19 (a few samples of this study predate the infection). Cell type and time point are not known. Sequencing used PBMCs or a T cell subset sorted from them (not recorded which). The chain carries TRBV24-1 and TRBJ2-7, with 10 bases matching TRBD1. CDR3 DNA: TGTGCCACCAGTGAGACTACCGGGACAGGGGACTACGAGCAGTACTTC. Translated: CATSETTGTGDYEQYF.